The 10 T cell receptor beta chains below were found in one sample sequenced in a study of blood T cell repertoires in COVID-19. Method: immunoSEQ multiplex PCR; TCRdb's copy keeps in-frame clones and lacks some. The sample yields around 330,000 clones, roughly 90% seen once. What was sequenced was PBMCs or T cells enriched from blood (not recorded which). The source is a young woman who had recovered from COVID-19.

The J gene is TRBJ2-1, the V gene TRBV7-9; TRBD2 might be the D (7 bases). CDR3 length: 15 amino acids. Germline V lookup: CDR1 SEHNR, CDR2 FQNEAQ (reference sequence). Trimming left V 1 base short and J 8 bases short, with 15 bases between. The CDR3 nucleotides are TGTGCCAGCAGCTTAGAAGGGGGAGCGGGGTATGAGCAGTTCTTC. Translation gives CASSLEGGAGYEQFF.

This sequence joins TRBV6-5 and TRBJ1-3; no clear D. Germline V gene lookup returns CDR1 MNHEY and CDR2 SVGAGI. The germline V and J ends were trimmed by 0 bases and 1 base, with 4 bases remaining between them. The CDR3 is 14 amino acids. DNA of the CDR3: TGTGCCAGCAGTTACTCTTCGTCTGGAAACACCATATATTTT. Its translation is CASSYSSSGNTIYF.

The chain employs TRBV15 and TRBJ2-3, with D hard to call. Per the germline V gene, CDR1 is LNHNV and CDR2 is YYDKDF (reference sequence). The CDR3 is 14 amino acids. V was shortened by 0 bases and J by 2 bases, with 6 bases between the two germline ends. CDR3: CATSRDRFTDTQYF. The CDR3 region has the DNA TGTGCCACCAGCAGAGATAGATTCACAGATACGCAGTATTTT.

The V call is TRBV27, the J call TRBJ2-1; 7 bases line up with TRBD2. The CDR3 length is 16 residues. V was clipped by 3 bases and J by 3 bases; unmatched bases: 8. The V gene's germline CDR1 is MNHEY and CDR2 SMNVEV (reference sequence). The CDR3 spells CASSFQGLAVYNEQFF. As DNA, the CDR3 is TGTGCCAGCAGTTTCCAAGGGCTAGCGGTCTACAATGAGCAGTTCTTC.

The chain is built from TRBV9 and TRBJ1-2; 7 nucleotides match TRBD1. CDR1 is SGDLS and CDR2 is YYNGEE in the germline V gene. The CDR3 extends over 13 amino acids. Trimming took 7 bases from V and 4 from J; bases not matched to a gene: 7. In DNA form, the CDR3 reads TGTGCCAGCGGAAAGGGACAGACCTATGGCTACACCTTC. This sequence encodes CASGKGQTYGYTF.

This sequence joins TRBV5-4 and TRBJ2-7, with 9 bases that match TRBD2. The CDR3 length is 14 residues. Germline V lookup: CDR1 SGHNT, CDR2 YYREEE (reference sequence). V was clipped by 5 bases and J by 2 bases; unmatched bases: 5. CDR3 in DNA: TGTGCCAGCAGTCCCGGGACTAGCACCTACGAGCAGTACTTC. It yields the protein CASSPGTSTYEQYF.

This clone has only one observation. The V call is TRBV7-3, the J call TRBJ2-1, with D maybe TRBD2 (6 bases). This CDR3 is 9 amino acids long. Per the germline V gene, CDR1 is SGHTA and CDR2 is FQGTGA. V was trimmed by 5 bases and J by 15 bases, leaving 8 bases between them. The CDR3 protein is CASSPGGFF. In DNA form, the CDR3 reads TGTGCCAGCAGCCCCGGGGGGTTCTTC.

The chain has TRBV2 and TRBJ2-5, with 7 bases lining up with TRBD1. This CDR3 contains 13 residues. V was pared by 5 bases and J by 2 bases, with 2 bases of the junction left unmatched. Germline V CDR1 and CDR2: SNHLY, FYNNEI. CDR3 sequence (DNA): TGTGCCAGCAGTCCGGGACAGCAAGAGACCCAGTACTTC. Protein product: CASSPGQQETQYF.

This sequence joins TRBV7-2 and TRBJ1-5; the D gene is possibly TRBD1 (6 bases). Deletions cut 2 bases from V and 4 bases from J, with 9 bases between. The length of the CDR3 is 14 residues. Per the germline V gene, CDR1 is SGHTA and CDR2 is FQGNSA. Here the CDR3 DNA reads TGTGCCAGCAGCTTACAGGGGCAGAATCAGCCCCAGCATTTT. It yields the protein CASSLQGQNQPQHF.

The chain combines TRBV4-3 with TRBJ2-1, with 16 bases aligning to TRBD2. Unmatched junction bases numbered 9, after V lost 3 bases and J lost 7 bases. The CDR3 sequence is 18 residues long. Germline V lookup: CDR1 LGHNA, CDR2 YSLEER. The CDR3 reads CASSQDETGLAGGNEQFF. CDR3 nucleotides: TGCGCCAGCAGCCAGGATGAAACGGGACTAGCGGGAGGGAATGAGCAGTTCTTC.